This T cell receptor beta chain is from a study of cytomegalovirus exposure and HLA in healthy donors. Overall study results and limits: For cytomegalovirus status, the classifier reportedly gave diagnoses with high specificity and sensitivity.

CDR3 size: 17 residues. Amplification used 60 Vbeta primers and 13 Jbeta primers. Measured with immunoSEQ multiplex PCR; TCRdb has only the in-frame clones, and not every one. The sample has 99,000 or so clones, approximately 72% seen once. On this clone itself: Antigen specificity is unknown.

This clonotype was obtained from a man aged 30 to 39 in good health and CMV-seronegative. The V call is TRBV21-1, the J call TRBJ2-7; the table names TRBD2, a call not compared with the DNA. TRBV21-1 is a pseudogene segment. The sample consisted of PBMCs. The DNA for the CDR3 is TGTGCCAGCAGCAAAGGTTTTCGGGTACCCTCTCTTTCGGAGCAGTACTTC. It is translated as CASSKGFRVPSLSEQYF.